This T cell receptor (beta chain) was sequenced during a study of T cell responses to AZD1222 COVID-19 vaccine. Clones were sequenced by immunoSEQ multiplex PCR, and TCRdb holds only the in-frame ones, with some missing. The data show fewer than 150,000 clones, 87% seen once. Trimming cost V 2 bases and J 1 base; bases outside gene matches: 4. This CDR3 has 16 residues. Germline CDR1 SGHTA, CDR2 FQGNSA. This clonotype was obtained from an adult in good health. V gene TRBV7-2 combines with J gene TRBJ2-5; the match to TRBD2 covers 10 bases. Sequencing was performed on peripheral blood, taken on day 0 of AZD1222 vaccination. The CDR3, as DNA: TGTGCCAGCAGCTTAAGCGGGGGGGCCGGCCAAGAGACCCAGTACTTC. This encodes CASSLSGGAGQETQYF.